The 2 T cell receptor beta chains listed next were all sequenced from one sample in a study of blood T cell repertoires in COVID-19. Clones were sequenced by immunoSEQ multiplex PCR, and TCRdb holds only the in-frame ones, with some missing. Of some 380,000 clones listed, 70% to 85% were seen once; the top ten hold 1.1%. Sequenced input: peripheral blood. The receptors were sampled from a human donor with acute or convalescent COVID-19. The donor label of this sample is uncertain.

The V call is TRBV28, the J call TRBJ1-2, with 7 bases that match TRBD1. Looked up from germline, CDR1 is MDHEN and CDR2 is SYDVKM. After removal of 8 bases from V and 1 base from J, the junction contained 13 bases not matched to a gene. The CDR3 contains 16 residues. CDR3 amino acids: CASASPGGQGNYGYTF. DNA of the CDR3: TGTGCCAGCGCTTCACCAGGGGGGCAGGGTAACTATGGCTACACCTTC.

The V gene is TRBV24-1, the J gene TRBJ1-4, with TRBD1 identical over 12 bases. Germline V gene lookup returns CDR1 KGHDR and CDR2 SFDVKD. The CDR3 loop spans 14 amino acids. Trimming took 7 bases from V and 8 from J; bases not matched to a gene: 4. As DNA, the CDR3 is TGTGCCACCAGCTCCGGGACAGGGGGCGAAAAACTGTTTTTT. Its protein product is CATSSGTGGEKLFF.